The rows below give T cell receptor beta chains drawn from one sample of a study of cytomegalovirus exposure and HLA in healthy donors. The method was immunoSEQ multiplex PCR; TCRdb's version includes in-frame clones alone and lacks a portion of them. The sample shows approximately 110,000 clones, approximately 94% of them seen only once. What was sequenced was PBMCs. The receptors were gathered from a woman aged 18-30 years in good health and CMV-seronegative. Each CDR3 is given with its conserved first and last residue. D genes are given only for firm matches. Some rows have no size entry. The others give once, few or many, or a class for an expanded clone.

>TRBD1|TRBJ2-7|once|14|TRBV4-1
CASSQIGDSYEQYF
TGCGCCAGCAGCCAAATCGGGGACAGCTACGAGCAGTACTTC
>-|TRBJ2-7|-|14|TRBV28
CASSLDERGYEQYF
TGTGCCAGCAGTTTGGACGAGAGGGGGTACGAGCAGTACTTC
>-|TRBJ2-7|-|13|TRBV7-9
CASSFREGSEQYF
TGTGCCAGCAGCTTTCGCGAGGGAAGCGAGCAGTACTTC
>-|TRBJ1-1|-|14|TRBV5-6
CASSLGTANTEAFF
TGTGCCAGCAGCTTGGGGACTGCGAACACTGAAGCTTTCTTT
>TRBD2|TRBJ2-3|-|16|TRBV5-4
CASSVGLAGSSDTQYF
TGTGCCAGCAGCGTGGGACTAGCGGGGAGCTCAGATACGCAGTATTTT
>-|TRBJ1-1|once|13|TRBV9
CASSVTVNTEAFF
TGTGCCAGCAGCGTTACAGTGAACACTGAAGCTTTCTTT
>TRBD1|TRBJ1-6|-|16|TRBV4-2
CASSRETGAGYSPLHF
TGTGCCAGCAGCCGGGAGACAGGGGCCGGTTATTCACCCCTCCACTTT
>-|TRBJ1-2|-|13|TRBV19
CASSIGQAYGYTF
TGTGCCAGTAGTATAGGGCAGGCCTATGGCTACACCTTC
>-|TRBJ2-2|-|16|TRBV5-1
CASSLFQGGVTGELFF
TGCGCCAGCAGCTTGTTTCAGGGTGGTGTCACCGGGGAGCTGTTTTTT
>TRBD1|TRBJ2-1|-|13|TRBV2
CASGRQGYFEQFF
TGTGCCAGCGGTAGACAGGGATATTTTGAGCAGTTCTTC
>TRBD1|TRBJ1-6|-|15|TRBV19
CASTAGQGEFSPLHF
TGTGCCAGTACCGCAGGACAGGGGGAATTTTCACCCCTCCACTTT
>TRBD1|TRBJ2-7|-|12|TRBV6-5
CAVEGQHYEQYF
TGTGCCGTCGAGGGACAGCACTACGAGCAGTACTTC
>TRBD1|TRBJ2-2|-|16|TRBV5-1
CASSPGQGDNTGELFF
TGCGCCAGCAGCCCAGGACAGGGCGATAACACCGGGGAGCTGTTTTTT
>-|TRBJ2-1|-|13|TRBV5-4
CASSWSSYNEQFF
TGTGCCAGCAGCTGGAGCTCCTACAATGAGCAGTTCTTC
>-|TRBJ2-1|-|15|TRBV6-1
CASRLPGVQYNEQFF
TGTGCCAGCAGGTTGCCAGGGGTACAATACAATGAGCAGTTCTTC
>-|TRBJ1-3|-|15|TRBV6-6
CASRTDSTFGGTIYF
TGTGCCAGCAGGACCGACAGCACATTCGGGGGCACCATATATTTT
>-|TRBJ1-3|-|14|TRBV19
CASSPGQPGNTIYF
TGTGCCAGTAGTCCCGGACAGCCCGGAAACACCATATATTTT
>TRBD1|TRBJ1-1|medium-sized|14|TRBV7-6
CASSAGTGNTEAFF
TGTGCCAGCAGCGCCGGGACAGGGAACACTGAAGCTTTCTTT
>TRBD1|TRBJ2-3|-|21|TRBV12-5
CASGSEPGTGAEGPSTDTQYF
TGTGCTAGTGGTTCTGAACCAGGGACAGGGGCGGAGGGTCCTAGCACAGATACGCAGTATTTT
>-|TRBJ1-2|few|14|TRBV7-8
CASSLDRDGYGYTF
TGTGCCAGCAGCTTAGACAGGGACGGATATGGCTACACCTTC
>TRBD1|TRBJ2-6|-|18|TRBV27
CASSFWQGAGLGANVLTF
TGTGCCAGCAGTTTTTGGCAGGGGGCGGGTTTAGGGGCCAACGTCCTGACTTTC
>-|TRBJ2-2|-|15|TRBV19
CASRNGGPWTGELFF
TGTGCCAGTAGGAACGGGGGGCCGTGGACCGGGGAGCTGTTTTTT
>TRBD1|TRBJ2-5|-|15|TRBV11-2
CASSPRTGGRETQYF
TGTGCCAGCAGCCCACGGACAGGGGGCAGGGAGACCCAGTACTTC
>-|TRBJ2-2|-|15|TRBV5-1
CASSLPRPNTGELFF
TGCGCCAGCAGCCTCCCGCGTCCCAACACCGGGGAGCTGTTTTTT
>TRBD2|TRBJ2-1|-|15|TRBV25-1
CASSDASGGYNEQFF
TGTGCCAGCAGTGACGCTAGCGGGGGTTACAATGAGCAGTTCTTC
>-|TRBJ2-3|once|18|TRBV13
CASSLSPQRLGDADTQYF
TGTGCCAGCAGCTTATCGCCCCAGCGCCTCGGCGACGCAGATACGCAGTATTTT
>TRBD1|TRBJ1-3|-|15|TRBV2
CASDRGVTSGNTIYF
TGTGCCAGCGACAGGGGGGTGACCTCTGGAAACACCATATATTTT
>-|TRBJ2-1|-|14|TRBV9
CASSVIAEYNEQFF
TGTGCCAGCAGCGTAATAGCGGAGTACAATGAGCAGTTCTTC
>-|TRBJ2-1|-|16|TRBV10-3
CAISGPERASYNEQFF
TGTGCCATCAGTGGACCCGAGCGGGCCTCCTACAATGAGCAGTTCTTC
>-|TRBJ2-2|-|13|TRBV6-6
CASSLRNTGELFF
TGTGCCAGCAGTTTGCGGAACACCGGGGAGCTGTTTTTT
>-|TRBJ1-2|-|15|TRBV7-2
CASSPGQPGNYGYTF
TGTGCCAGCAGCCCCGGACAGCCAGGGAACTATGGCTACACCTTC
>TRBD2|TRBJ2-5|-|16|TRBV7-9
CASSPPGLARVGTQYF
TGTGCCAGCAGCCCCCCGGGACTAGCGAGGGTTGGGACCCAGTACTTC
>-|TRBJ2-5|-|14|TRBV7-6
CATTLGGAQETQYF
TGTGCCACTACACTAGGCGGGGCCCAAGAGACCCAGTACTTC
>-|TRBJ2-7|-|14|TRBV4-1
CASSQDLDSYEQYF
TGCGCCAGCAGCCAAGATTTGGACAGCTACGAGCAGTACTTC
>-|TRBJ2-5|-|13|TRBV5-1
CASSLYPQETQYF
TGCGCCAGCAGCTTGTATCCTCAAGAGACCCAGTACTTC
>TRBD1|TRBJ2-3|-|17|TRBV5-1
CASSFGRQGKGTDTQYF
TGCGCCAGCAGCTTCGGTAGACAGGGTAAGGGCACAGATACGCAGTATTTT
>-|TRBJ2-1|-|15|TRBV5-1
CASSLEEGASVGQFF
TGCGCCAGCAGCCTGGAGGAGGGGGCGTCGGTGGGGCAGTTCTTC
>-|TRBJ2-5|-|13|TRBV11-2
CASSFGEEETQYF
TGTGCCAGCAGCTTCGGGGAAGAAGAGACCCAGTACTTC
>TRBD2|TRBJ2-3|-|15|TRBV4-1
CASSQTREDADTQYF
TGCGCCAGCAGCCAGACCCGGGAGGACGCAGATACGCAGTATTTT
>-|TRBJ2-7|-|15|TRBV28
CASSIPGAGDYEQYF
TGTGCCAGCAGTATCCCAGGGGCAGGGGACTACGAGCAGTACTTC
>TRBD1|TRBJ2-7|-|15|TRBV6-6
CATKIQGALSYEQYF
TGTGCCACCAAAATACAGGGGGCTCTCTCCTACGAGCAGTACTTC
>-|TRBJ1-4|-|15|TRBV4-1
CASSKTFTTNEKLFF
TGCGCCAGCAGCAAGACTTTTACAACTAATGAAAAACTGTTTTTT
>-|TRBJ2-3|few|13|TRBV27
CASSLSSRDTQYF
TGTGCCAGCAGTTTGTCGAGCCGGGATACGCAGTATTTT
>-|TRBJ1-3|-|15|TRBV5-1
CASSFGRMGGNTIYF
TGCGCCAGCAGCTTTGGGAGGATGGGTGGAAACACCATATATTTT
>-|TRBJ1-4|-|11|TRBV20-1
CSAQRGEKLFF
TGCAGTGCTCAAAGGGGTGAAAAACTGTTTTTT
>-|TRBJ2-4|-|13|TRBV7-9
CASSRTPKYIQYF
TGTGCCAGCAGCCGGACACCCAAGTACATTCAGTACTTC
>TRBD1|TRBJ2-7|-|14|TRBV6-1
CASSEVAGLDREYF
TGTGCCAGCAGTGAAGTCGCTGGTCTGGACAGGGAGTACTTC
>-|TRBJ2-1|-|16|TRBV27
CASSSLAEGPYNEQFF
TGTGCCAGCAGTTCCTTAGCGGAGGGGCCCTACAATGAGCAGTTCTTC
>-|TRBJ2-4|-|11|TRBV6-5
CASGQRDIQYF
TGTGCCAGCGGGCAGAGGGACATTCAGTACTTC
>TRBD1|TRBJ1-5|-|14|TRBV30
CAWSVQGAKQPQHF
TGTGCCTGGAGTGTACAGGGGGCGAAGCAGCCCCAGCATTTT
>TRBD1|TRBJ1-2|-|14|TRBV19
CASSWTGRGYGYTF
TGTGCCAGTAGCTGGACAGGGCGCGGCTATGGCTACACCTTC
>-|TRBJ2-7|-|14|TRBV30
CAWSRGTGPYEQYF
TGTGCCTGGAGCAGGGGAACGGGCCCCTACGAGCAGTACTTC
>TRBD1|TRBJ1-5|once|14|TRBV19
CASSSTGNQQPQHF
TGTGCCAGTAGTTCGACAGGGAACCAACAGCCCCAGCATTTT
>-|TRBJ2-4|-|13|TRBV29-1
CSVGLEGGNIQYF
TGCAGCGTTGGGCTGGAGGGCGGGAACATTCAGTACTTC
>-|TRBJ2-5|once|15|TRBV25-1
CASSEWSSSGETQYF
TGTGCCAGCAGTGAGTGGAGTTCGTCTGGAGAGACCCAGTACTTC
>-|TRBJ1-2|-|16|TRBV4-1
CASSQEGGEDNYGYTF
TGCGCCAGCAGCCAAGAGGGGGGGGAGGATAACTATGGCTACACCTTC
>-|TRBJ1-6|-|14|TRBV6-1
CASSPSWFRDTHLF
TGTGCCAGCAGTCCGAGCTGGTTCCGGGACACCCACCTCTTT
>-|TRBJ2-2|-|13|TRBV11-2
CASSLFSTGELFF
TGTGCCAGCAGCTTATTTAGCACCGGGGAGCTGTTTTTT
>-|TRBJ2-1|-|16|TRBV7-3
CASSLSPTSSYNEQFF
TGTGCCAGCAGCTTAAGCCCGACTAGCTCCTACAATGAGCAGTTCTTC
>TRBD1|TRBJ2-7|many|17|TRBV6-1
CASSEMGQGAFTYEQYF
TGTGCCAGCAGTGAAATGGGACAGGGGGCGTTTACCTACGAGCAGTACTTC